Presented here are 10 T cell receptor beta chains from one specimen sequenced in a study of blood T cell repertoires in COVID-19. TCRdb's copy holds only in-frame clones and misses some; the assay was immunoSEQ multiplex PCR. In the table there are 150,000 to 200,000 clones, about 89% of which are singletons. The sequenced sample consisted of PBMCs or T cells enriched from blood (not recorded which). The receptors were sampled from a woman aged 18-29 years who had recovered from COVID-19.

This clone occurred once. This chain connects TRBV19 to TRBJ2-5; tentatively, D is TRBD1 (6 bases). V lost 7 bases and J lost 3, with 18 bases in between. This CDR3 is built from 15 residues. The germline V gene has CDR1 LNHDA and CDR2 SQIVND (reference sequence). CDR3 sequence (DNA): TGTGCCAGTAAAAAAACCGGGACAAGGGAAGAGACCCAGTACTTC. Translating it yields CASKKTGTREETQYF.

The J gene is TRBJ2-1, the V gene TRBV7-9; 8 bases agree with TRBD1. The J segment lost 1 base and the V segment lost 3 bases, leaving 14 bases of the junction unmatched. Germline lookup yields CDR1 SEHNR and CDR2 FQNEAQ (reference sequence). The CDR3 contains 19 residues. The CDR3 bases are TGTGCCAGCAGCTTCGACAGGGGCGCATTCGTGGATTCCTACAATGAGCAGTTCTTC. This gives the protein CASSFDRGAFVDSYNEQFF.

This clone was counted once. The chain is built from TRBV15 and TRBJ2-7; D might be TRBD2 (5 bases). V lost 3 bases, J lost 0 bases, and 12 bases lay in between. Germline assignment: CDR1 LNHNV and CDR2 YYDKDF (reference sequence). CDR3 length: 15 amino acids. For the CDR3, the DNA is TGTGCCACCAGCAGTAGAAGGAGGAGCTCCTACGAGCAGTACTTC. Translating it yields CATSSRRRSSYEQYF. The full variable domain, rest sourced from reference TRBV15 and TRBJ2-7, is DAMVIQNPRYQVTQFGKPVTLSCSQTLNHNVMYWYQQKSSQAPKLLFHYYDKDFNNEADTPDNFQSRRPNTSFCFLDIRSPGLGDTAMYLCATSSRRRSSYEQYFGPGTRLTVT.

The V gene is TRBV6-2 or TRBV6-3, the J gene TRBJ2-3; no definite D call. Germline-derived CDR1 and CDR2 are MNHEY and SVGEGT. With 4 bases removed from V and 2 bases from J, the gap between germline ends came to 19 bases. The CDR3 length is 17 residues. The CDR3: CASSSPFTASNTDTQYF. The CDR3 DNA reads TGTGCCAGCAGTTCTCCTTTTACTGCGTCGAACACAGATACGCAGTATTTT.

The chain carries TRBV19 and TRBJ1-5; the D gene is possibly TRBD1 (6 bases). Germline CDR1 is LNHDA and CDR2 is SQIVND (reference sequence). V was clipped by 8 bases and J by 2 bases, with 7 bases between them. This CDR3 contains 12 residues. The CDR3 is CASRTGNQPQHF. The CDR3 DNA reads TGTGCCAGTCGGACAGGCAATCAGCCCCAGCATTTT.

This clone was detected only a few times. This chain links TRBV10-3 with TRBJ2-5; a possible D gene is TRBD2 (5 bases). V shed 0 bases and J shed 1 base, with 9 bases lying between them. The CDR3 covers 15 residues. Germline CDR1 is ENHRY and CDR2 is SYGVKD. CDR3 sequence reads: CAISESSGPQETQYF. CDR3 in DNA: TGTGCCATCAGTGAGTCGAGCGGACCCCAAGAGACCCAGTACTTC.

The rearrangement links TRBV29-1 to TRBJ2-4; a possible D gene is TRBD1 (5 bases). Between the trimmed V and J ends, which lost 2 bases and 6 bases, there was a span of 5 bases. Germline V gene data show CDR1 as SQVTM and CDR2 as ANQGSEA. CDR3 length equals 11 residues. The CDR3 nucleotides read TGCAGCGTTGAAAGGGGAAACATTCAGTACTTC. Protein: CSVERGNIQYF. The whole variable domain, remainder taken from reference TRBV29-1 and TRBJ2-4, is SAVISQKPSRDICQRGTSLTIQCQVDSQVTMMFWYRQQPGQSLTLIATANQGSEATYESGFVIDKFPISRPNLTFSTLTVSNMSPEDSSIYLCSVERGNIQYFGAGTRLSVL.

This clone was recorded only once. The chain is built from TRBV12-5 and TRBJ1-2, with D maybe TRBD1 (6 bases). V was shortened by 9 bases and J by 7 bases, with 21 bases between the two germline ends. Germline V gene lookup returns CDR1 LGHNT and CDR2 FRNRAP. CDR3 size: 14 residues. CDR3 nucleotide sequence: TGTGCTAGCCATTTGGGACACATTGAATCTGGCTACACCTTC. Protein product: CASHLGHIESGYTF.

This clone was recorded once. The chain joins TRBV3-1 (or the pseudogene TRBV3-2) to TRBJ2-1; 8 bases are shared with TRBD2. The V segment lost 4 bases and the J segment 7 bases; nucleotides outside the gene matches: 12. Per germline, CDR1 LGHDT and CDR2 YNNKEL (reference sequence). The CDR3 contains 16 residues. The CDR3, as DNA: TGTGCCAGCAGCCTTTTTCGGGAGGGCCCGTGGAATGAGCAGTTCTTC. Its protein is CASSLFREGPWNEQFF.

This sequence joins TRBV6-4 and TRBJ2-3, with 9 nucleotides matching TRBD2. Germline V CDR1 and CDR2: MRHNA, SNTAGT. After removal of 5 bases from V and 2 bases from J, the junction contained 8 bases not matched to a gene. The CDR3 extends over 16 amino acids. The DNA for the CDR3 is TGTGCCAGCAGTCCGGAGCGGGAGGCCCTCACAGATACGCAGTATTTT. As protein: CASSPEREALTDTQYF.